These T cell receptor beta chains were read from a single sample in a study of metastatic and nonmetastatic thyroid tumors. TCRdb reanalyzed the PCR reads with MiXCR. Of tens of thousands of clones in the sample, 20% to 25% are singletons; the top ten hold about 14%. The sample consisted of blood. All receptors derive from a female donor with papillary thyroid cancer or a benign thyroid nodule (not recorded which). Some clones in this sample may be carry-over from other donors' samples. Both conserved end residues are part of each CDR3. The order of the fields is V gene, J gene, D gene, clone size, CDR3 DNA, CDR3 protein. A D gene is named only where the DNA matches it firmly. Only part of the rows carry a size: once, few, many, or a class if the clone is expanded.

V gene: TRBV11-2
J gene: TRBJ2-3
D gene: TRBD1
clone size: few
CDR3 DNA: TGTGCCAGCAGCTCAGAGGGACAGGGGGCAACTAGCACAGATACGCAGTATTTT
CDR3 protein: CASSSEGQGATSTDTQYF

V gene: TRBV11-1
J gene: TRBJ2-7
D gene: NA
clone size: few
CDR3 DNA: TGTGCCAGCAGCTTCGGGACAACGCCCCACCCAGAGAGATACGAGCAGTACTTC
CDR3 protein: CASSFGTTPHPERYEQYF

V gene: TRBV11-1
J gene: TRBJ2-2
D gene: TRBD2
clone size: many
CDR3 DNA: TGTGCCAGCAGCCGGACTAGCGGGAGCTGGGGCGGGGAGCTGTTTTTT
CDR3 protein: CASSRTSGSWGGELFF

V gene: TRBV18
J gene: TRBJ1-1
D gene: NA
clone size: many
CDR3 DNA: TGTGCCAGCTCAGGCAACAGGGTCGGCACTGAAGCTTTCTTT
CDR3 protein: CASSGNRVGTEAFF

V gene: TRBV6-1
J gene: TRBJ2-7
D gene: NA
clone size: NA
CDR3 DNA: TGTGCCAGCAGTGAAATAGGGCAGTCCTACGAGCAGTACTTC
CDR3 protein: CASSEIGQSYEQYF

V gene: TRBV20-1
J gene: TRBJ2-7
D gene: NA
clone size: NA
CDR3 DNA: TGCAGTGCTAGTGCCGGGGTCGGGGACTACGAGCAGTACTTC
CDR3 protein: CSASAGVGDYEQYF

V gene: TRBV12-3/TRBV12-4
J gene: TRBJ2-1
D gene: NA
clone size: few
CDR3 DNA: TGTGCCAGCACCCCGGATGCGCTTGCGGGCAATGAGCAGTTCTTC
CDR3 protein: CASTPDALAGNEQFF

V gene: TRBV6-4
J gene: TRBJ2-1
D gene: NA
clone size: many
CDR3 DNA: TGTGCCAGCAGTGACTCAGCGAACAATGAGCAGTTCTTC
CDR3 protein: CASSDSANNEQFF

V gene: TRBV12-3/TRBV12-4
J gene: TRBJ1-6
D gene: NA
clone size: NA
CDR3 DNA: TGTGCCAGCAGTTTCAGTCGCTCACCCCTCCACTTT
CDR3 protein: CASSFSRSPLHF

V gene: TRBV7-9
J gene: TRBJ2-2
D gene: NA
clone size: many
CDR3 DNA: TGTGCCAGCAGCCCCCGGGGGCCTAGCGGGGAGCTGTTTTTT
CDR3 protein: CASSPRGPSGELFF

V gene: TRBV5-1
J gene: TRBJ2-2
D gene: NA
clone size: NA
CDR3 DNA: TGCGCCAGCAGCTTGGGGCACCTGAACACCGGGGAGCTGTTTTTT
CDR3 protein: CASSLGHLNTGELFF

V gene: TRBV19
J gene: TRBJ2-7
D gene: NA
clone size: NA
CDR3 DNA: TGCGCCAGTAGTATTGGGCAGCCAGCCTACGAGCAGTACTTC
CDR3 protein: CASSIGQPAYEQYF

V gene: TRBV28
J gene: TRBJ1-4
D gene: NA
clone size: many
CDR3 DNA: TGTGCCAGCAGTTTAAGGAGGGCTGAAAAACTGTTTTTT
CDR3 protein: CASSLRRAEKLFF

V gene: TRBV10-1
J gene: TRBJ2-3
D gene: TRBD1
clone size: many
CDR3 DNA: TGCGCCAGCAGTCCCGGGACAGGGATCGGCACAGATACGCAGTATTTT
CDR3 protein: CASSPGTGIGTDTQYF

V gene: TRBV3-1
J gene: TRBJ2-5
D gene: NA
clone size: many
CDR3 DNA: TGTGCCAGCAGCCTCCAAGAGACCCAGTACTTC
CDR3 protein: CASSLQETQYF

V gene: TRBV11-2
J gene: TRBJ2-3
D gene: TRBD2
clone size: many
CDR3 DNA: TGTGCCAGCAGCCCCACCGCTAGCGGAACAGATACGCAGTATTTT
CDR3 protein: CASSPTASGTDTQYF

V gene: TRBV6-4
J gene: TRBJ2-7
D gene: NA
clone size: NA
CDR3 DNA: TGTGCCAGTGTCTGTGTCCCCCCGGGCATGAGCGAGCAGTACTTC
CDR3 protein: CASVCVPPGMSEQYF

V gene: TRBV20-1
J gene: TRBJ2-3
D gene: TRBD1
clone size: many
CDR3 DNA: TGCAGTGCTAGGGGGACAGTTTCTATCGGCACAGATACGCAGTATTTT
CDR3 protein: CSARGTVSIGTDTQYF

V gene: TRBV20-1
J gene: TRBJ2-7
D gene: TRBD2
clone size: NA
CDR3 DNA: TGCAGTGCCCTCAGTGGGAGGGAGCTCGACGAGCAGTACTTC
CDR3 protein: CSALSGRELDEQYF

V gene: TRBV5-1
J gene: TRBJ2-7
D gene: TRBD1
clone size: many
CDR3 DNA: TGCGCCAGCCGCGGTTCAGGGGGCCACGAGCAGTACTTC
CDR3 protein: CASRGSGGHEQYF

V gene: TRBV30
J gene: TRBJ2-7
D gene: TRBD2
clone size: NA
CDR3 DNA: TGTGCCTGGAGTGTACCTATAGCGGGAGGTACGGTAGAGTACTTC
CDR3 protein: CAWSVPIAGGTVEYF

V gene: TRBV19
J gene: TRBJ1-6
D gene: NA
clone size: few
CDR3 DNA: TGTGCCAGTAGATTCAAGGTCCATAACTCACCCCTCCACTTT
CDR3 protein: CASRFKVHNSPLHF

V gene: TRBV20-1
J gene: TRBJ2-6
D gene: NA
clone size: many
CDR3 DNA: TGCAGTGCTAGAGATCCGGCTGGGGCCAACGTCCTGACTTTC
CDR3 protein: CSARDPAGANVLTF

V gene: TRBV20-1
J gene: TRBJ1-1
D gene: NA
clone size: many
CDR3 DNA: TGCAGTGCTCCTGTAGGACGGGGGGTGAACACTGAAGCTTTCTTT
CDR3 protein: CSAPVGRGVNTEAFF

V gene: TRBV19
J gene: TRBJ2-7
D gene: NA
clone size: NA
CDR3 DNA: TGTGCCAGTAGTGTCGGTCCTAACTACGAGCAGTACTTC
CDR3 protein: CASSVGPNYEQYF